This is a list of T cell receptor beta chains from one sample in a study of molecular identifiers for immune sequencing clone quantification. MiXCR, run by TCRdb on the PCR reads, gives a single entry per CDR3 protein. The top ten clones hold approximately 0.74% of a sample with roughly 300,000 distinct CDR3 sequences, roughly a quarter of them seen once. Sequencing was done on a sample of naive CD8+ T cells from blood, with Jurkat cell RNA spiked in. The receptors come from a human donor in good health. Some libraries in this study had Jurkat cell RNA spiked in. CDR3s include the opening cysteine and the closing phenylalanine or tryptophan. D genes are given only for firm matches. A clone size is listed for some rows: how often the clone was seen (once, few, many), or a class if it is expanded.

TGTGCCAGCAGCCTACTCGTTCCGGAGCAGTTCTTC CASSLLVPEQFF many NA TRBJ2-1 TRBV7-2
TGCGCCAGCAGCCCACAAATTCCGGACGGTCCGGGGTCCTACGAGCAGTACTTC CASSPQIPDGPGSYEQYF many NA TRBJ2-7 TRBV5-1
TGTGCCAGCAGCGTCTACGGGGTTCCCTCTGATACGCAGTATTTT CASSVYGVPSDTQYF few NA TRBJ2-3 TRBV9
TGTGCCAACAGCTTAGTAATTTGGGGGAAGGCCCACGAGCAGTACTTC CANSLVIWGKAHEQYF NA NA TRBJ2-7 TRBV11-2
TGTGCCAGCAGCTTAGCAGTCAATGGGGAGAACACTGAAGCTTTCTTT CASSLAVNGENTEAFF NA NA TRBJ1-1 TRBV7-9
TGTGCCAGCAGCTCCACCCGAAGCAAAACCCCGGTGGACTCTGAAGCTTTCTTT CASSSTRSKTPVDSEAFF many NA TRBJ1-1 TRBV7-9
TGTGCCAGCAGCCAAGAAGGAGGCCCCCAAGAGACCCAGTACTTC CASSQEGGPQETQYF many NA TRBJ2-5 TRBV3-1
TGTGCCAGCAGCTTTAGTGGGCAGGGGTCGCTAAAAGAGACCCAGTACTTC CASSFSGQGSLKETQYF many NA TRBJ2-5 TRBV7-9
TGTGCCAGCAGTGAAGCCAACAGCCAAGAGACCCAGTACTTC CASSEANSQETQYF many NA TRBJ2-5 TRBV2
TGTGCCAGCAGGGCCTCGCGGGACAGGTCGGCGTACGAGCAGTACTTC CASRASRDRSAYEQYF NA TRBD1 TRBJ2-7 TRBV12-3/TRBV12-4
TGTGCCAGCAGCCCCCGGTCCTATCAGCAGACCCAGTACTTC CASSPRSYQQTQYF many NA TRBJ2-5 TRBV11-2
TGTGCCAGCAGTTTCGAACTGTTAGTCACAGATACGCAGTATTTT CASSFELLVTDTQYF NA NA TRBJ2-3 TRBV28
TGCAGTGCTAGAGATTTTAGGACCGTGGATTCACCCCTCCACTTT CSARDFRTVDSPLHF few NA TRBJ1-6 TRBV20-1
TGTGCCAGCCCATTTGAGGGGATGAACACCGGGGAGCTGTTTTTT CASPFEGMNTGELFF NA NA TRBJ2-2 TRBV18
TGTGCCAGCAGCTACCTGAGCGGCCCGGACTACGATACGCAGTATTTT CASSYLSGPDYDTQYF many NA TRBJ2-3 TRBV7-9
TGTGCCAGCAGCTTATTACCCGGACAGGGTCCCAACGTCGAAAAACTGTTTTTT CASSLLPGQGPNVEKLFF NA TRBD1 TRBJ1-4 TRBV7-9
TGCAGCGTTGAAGATCCCGTTAACTATGGCTACACCTTC CSVEDPVNYGYTF many NA TRBJ1-2 TRBV29-1
TGTGCCAGCGCCGAACAGGGGTTTAACACTGAAGCTTTCTTT CASAEQGFNTEAFF NA TRBD1 TRBJ1-1 TRBV18
TGTGCCAGCAGCGGCCCTCAGAGGGGCCCTTACCGTGTCACAGATACGCAGTATTTT CASSGPQRGPYRVTDTQYF NA NA TRBJ2-3 TRBV9
TGCGCCAGCAGCCAAGCCCGTAACACTGAAGCTTTCTTT CASSQARNTEAFF many NA TRBJ1-1 TRBV4-1
TGTGCCAGCAGCTTAGTAGTTACAGAAGAAGACACTGAAGCTTTCTTT CASSLVVTEEDTEAFF many NA TRBJ1-1 TRBV7-9
TGTGCCAGCAGTTTATATAGACCAGGGGGAGTGAACACTGAAGCTTTCTTT CASSLYRPGGVNTEAFF few TRBD1 TRBJ1-1 TRBV12-3/TRBV12-4
TGCAGCGTTGAAGAGACAGGGGAGGGTTCCTACGAGCAGTACTTC CSVEETGEGSYEQYF many NA TRBJ2-7 TRBV29-1
TGTGCCAGCAGCTATGTGGACGGGACAGATACGCAGTATTTT CASSYVDGTDTQYF few NA TRBJ2-3 TRBV7-9
TGCGCCAGCAGCCAAGACGGGATTCTGTGGTACTTC CASSQDGILWYF few NA TRBJ2-7 TRBV4-1
TGTGCCAGCAGTGTTGGGACAACCTACTACGAGCAGTACTTC CASSVGTTYYEQYF many NA TRBJ2-7 TRBV6-1
TGTGCCAGCAGAAGAGCGGGAGGGGGAGAGACCCAGTACTTC CASRRAGGGETQYF NA TRBD2 TRBJ2-5 TRBV28
TGTGCACTCAAAGGGGTATACGGGAACACTGAAGCTTTCTTT CALKGVYGNTEAFF NA NA TRBJ1-1 TRBV2
TGCAGCGCCCGAGGAGGAGTGAACGAGCAGTACTTC CSARGGVNEQYF many NA TRBJ2-7 TRBV29-1
TGCGCCAGCAGCTTGTCTGTAGCGGTGAACACAGATACGCAGTATTTT CASSLSVAVNTDTQYF many NA TRBJ2-3 TRBV5-1
TGTGCCAGCTGCAAATCCCCAGATACGCAGTATTTT CASCKSPDTQYF NA NA TRBJ2-3 TRBV7-9